Shown below are 27 T cell receptor beta chains from a single sample sequenced in a study of blood T cell repertoires in COVID-19. Only in-frame clones appear in the TCRdb table, and some are missing; sequencing was by immunoSEQ multiplex PCR. Of 200,000 to 300,000 clones listed, 88% are singletons. Sample: peripheral blood. The receptors shown here come from a man aged 80 or over with acute or convalescent COVID-19.

V is TRBV14 and J is TRBJ1-1; D unclear. The CDR3 is made up of 13 amino acids. Per the germline V gene, CDR1 is SGHDN and CDR2 is FVKESK. The germline V and J ends were trimmed by 4 bases and 0 bases, with 6 bases remaining between them. DNA for the CDR3: TGTGCCAGCAGCCGGAGTTTGAACACTGAAGCTTTCTTT. It specifies CASSRSLNTEAFF.

This clone was observed a few times. The chain recombines TRBV5-1 with TRBJ1-5; weak D call: TRBD1 (5 bases). Looked up from germline, CDR1 is SGHRS and CDR2 is YFSETQ. V was shortened by 0 bases and J by 1 base, with 8 bases between the two germline ends. CDR3 size: 15 residues. The CDR3 loop reads CASSLEGRSNQPQHF. The CDR3 nucleotides read TGCGCCAGCAGCTTGGAGGGGAGGAGCAATCAGCCCCAGCATTTT.

The chain uses TRBV7-9 and TRBJ2-7; TRBD2 agrees at 9 bases. This CDR3 is built from 15 residues. V trimming: 5 bases; J trimming: 2 bases; junction bases outside the gene matches: 7. Germline V gene lookup returns CDR1 SEHNR and CDR2 FQNEAQ (reference sequence). The CDR3 here is CASSPVGGGAYEQYF. CDR3 in DNA: TGTGCCAGCAGCCCCGTGGGCGGGGGGGCCTACGAGCAGTACTTC.

The chain couples TRBV28 to TRBJ1-5, with D unclear. Trimming pared 5 bases from V and 4 bases from J, leaving 15 bases between. Germline-derived CDR1 and CDR2 are MDHEN and SYDVKM. This CDR3 is built from 15 residues. DNA of the CDR3: TGTGCCAGCAGTCTAGGCGTGGGTTGGAATCAGCCCCAGCATTTT. This encodes CASSLGVGWNQPQHF.

The J gene is TRBJ1-3, the V gene TRBV7-6; 7 bases align to TRBD1. The CDR3 covers 15 residues. Trimming took 5 bases from V and 0 from J; bases not matched to a gene: 4. CDR1 and CDR2 (germline): SGHVS, FNYEAQ. CDR3 protein: CASSGRQGSGNTIYF. The CDR3 bases are TGTGCCAGCAGCGGACGACAGGGCTCTGGAAACACCATATATTTT.

The chain uses TRBV7-9 and TRBJ2-7, with TRBD1 identical over 7 bases. Germline loops: CDR1 SEHNR, CDR2 FQNEAQ (reference sequence). V was pared by 1 base and J by 6 bases, with 6 bases of the junction left unmatched. The CDR3 is 14 residues long. CDR3 loop: CASSLGQGKGEQYF. The CDR3 DNA is TGTGCCAGCAGCTTAGGACAGGGAAAGGGCGAGCAGTACTTC.

The rearrangement links TRBV19 to TRBJ1-5; 11 bases fit TRBD1. V dropped 5 bases and J dropped 2; count of bases not matched to a gene: 14. The CDR3 is 19 amino acids. Germline CDR1 is LNHDA and CDR2 is SQIVND (reference sequence). CDR3 region: CASSSFLDRGLMGNQPQHF. DNA of the CDR3: TGTGCCAGTAGTTCGTTCCTGGACAGGGGGCTGATGGGCAATCAGCCCCAGCATTTT. The complete variable domain, with remaining parts taken from reference TRBV19 and TRBJ1-5, reads DGGITQSPKYLFRKEGQNVTLSCEQNLNHDAMYWYRQDPGQGLRLIYYSQIVNDFQKGDIAEGYSVSREKKESFPLTVTSAQKNPTAFYLCASSSFLDRGLMGNQPQHFGDGTRLSIL.

The chain employs TRBV19 and TRBJ1-2; TRBD1 is a possible D gene (5 bases). Trimming removed 5 bases at V and 7 bases at J, with 17 bases between. The CDR3 has 14 residues. Germline assignment: CDR1 LNHDA and CDR2 SQIVND (reference sequence). In nucleotides, the CDR3 is TGTGCCAGTAGTGCTAGGGGCTCTCGAGGTGGCTACACCTTC. Encoded protein: CASSARGSRGGYTF.

The chain uses TRBV6-6 and TRBJ2-7, with unresolved D. V was trimmed by 5 bases and J by 0 bases, leaving 11 bases between them. Germline V lookup: CDR1 MNHNY, CDR2 SVGAGI (reference sequence). CDR3 length: 14 amino acids. CDR3 nucleotides: TGTGCCAGCAGTCACACGACTGGCTCCTACGAGCAGTACTTC. This translates into CASSHTTGSYEQYF.

V gene TRBV2 combines with J gene TRBJ2-1; 13 positions match TRBD2. From germline, CDR1 is SNHLY and CDR2 FYNNEI. The V and J ends lost 5 bases and 7 bases, in that order; junction bases with no gene match: 5. The CDR3 has 15 residues. CDR3 sequence (DNA): TGTGCCAGCAGTCTTGGGACTAGCGGGGCTAATGAGCAGTTCTTC. Encoded protein: CASSLGTSGANEQFF.

The rearrangement uses TRBV7-2 and TRBJ2-5; 8 nucleotides align to TRBD2. The CDR3 covers 15 residues. The germline gives CDR1 SGHTA, CDR2 FQGNSA. The trim removed 5 bases at V and 2 bases at J, leaving 7 bases unmatched. CDR3 sequence: CASSLLVAGQETQYF. The CDR3 coding sequence is TGTGCCAGCAGCCTACTAGTAGCGGGGCAAGAGACCCAGTACTTC.

The chain joins TRBV7-2 to TRBJ2-3; D perhaps matches TRBD1 (6 bases). Germline-derived CDR1 and CDR2 are SGHTA and FQGNSA. This CDR3 comprises 16 residues. V was cut by 4 bases and J by 2 bases, with 16 bases left in between. Written as DNA, the CDR3 is TGTGCCAGCAGCTCTCAACCGGGACATACCACAGATACGCAGTATTTT. It specifies CASSSQPGHTTDTQYF.

The chain couples TRBV3-1 (or the pseudogene TRBV3-2) to TRBJ2-1; 8 bases fit TRBD2. The V gene's germline CDR1 is LGHDT and CDR2 YNNKEL (reference sequence). Unmatched junction bases numbered 9, after V lost 4 bases and J lost 4 bases. There are 16 residues in the CDR3. This chain's CDR3 is CASSPREGYLYNEQFF. In nucleotides, the CDR3 is TGTGCCAGCAGCCCCCGGGAGGGCTACCTTTACAATGAGCAGTTCTTC.

The chain carries TRBV19 and TRBJ1-2; D is perhaps TRBD1 (6 bases). CDR3 length: 14 amino acids. CDR1 is LNHDA and CDR2 is SQIVND in the germline V gene (reference sequence). V was clipped by 3 bases and J by 4 bases, with 12 bases between them. The DNA of the CDR3 is TGTGCCAGTAGTATCAGGGGTGATGGCTATGGCTACACCTTC. Its protein is CASSIRGDGYGYTF.

The chain couples TRBV9 to TRBJ2-2; D gene uncertain. Per germline, CDR1 SGDLS and CDR2 YYNGEE. This CDR3 is built from 11 residues. V dropped 4 bases and J dropped 4 bases, with 2 bases sitting between them. CDR3 in amino acids: CASSLTGELFF. The CDR3 DNA reads as TGTGCCAGCAGCCTCACCGGGGAGCTGTTTTTT.

The chain joins TRBV14 to TRBJ1-4, with TRBD1 as a possible D gene (5 bases). Trimming removed 0 bases from V and 10 bases from J, with 12 bases in between. The germline V gene encodes CDR1 SGHDN and CDR2 FVKESK. This CDR3 has 14 residues. The CDR3 DNA is TGTGCCAGCAGCCAAGATCTAACAGGCGGAAAACTGTTTTTT. Its translation is CASSQDLTGGKLFF.

The CDR3 loop reads CSAILYGPMFF. The CDR3 nucleotides read TGCAGTGCTATCCTCTATGGGCCGATGTTCTTC. The V and J genes are TRBV20-1 and TRBJ2-1; D is ambiguous. The CDR3 is made up of 11 amino acids. Germline CDR1 and CDR2: DFQATT and SNEGSKA (reference sequence). The V end was cut by 4 bases, the J end by 15 bases, with 16 bases between.

The chain joins TRBV28 to TRBJ2-2; possibly TRBD2 for D (5 bases). From germline, CDR1 is MDHEN and CDR2 SYDVKM. This CDR3 region has 13 residues. V was trimmed by 10 bases and J by 5 bases, leaving 14 bases between them. The CDR3 is CANGKPETGELFF. For the CDR3, the DNA is TGTGCCAACGGGAAGCCTGAGACCGGGGAGCTGTTTTTT. Combining the CDR3 with reference TRBV28 and TRBJ2-2 gives the whole variable domain DVKVTQSSRYLVKRTGEKVFLECVQDMDHENMFWYRQDPGLGLRLIYFSYDVKMKEKGDIPEGYSVSREKKERFSLILESASTNQTSMYLCANGKPETGELFFGEGSRLTVL.

The chain carries TRBV7-3 and TRBJ2-3; 13 bases agree with TRBD2. The CDR3 has 16 amino acids. Germline trimming cut 5 bases from V and 5 bases from J; bases unmatched to any gene: 7. Per germline, CDR1 SGHTA and CDR2 FQGTGA. The CDR3 DNA follows: TGTGCCAGCAGCGGCCCCGGGACTAGCGGGAAAGATACGCAGTATTTT. It yields the protein CASSGPGTSGKDTQYF.

The chain employs TRBV18 and TRBJ2-7, with 7 bases identical to TRBD2. Trimming removed 4 bases from V and 4 bases from J; junction bases left unmatched: 16. The CDR3 has 17 residues. Germline CDR1 reads KGHSH; CDR2 reads LQKENI. The DNA of the CDR3 is TGTGCCAGCTCACTTCGGGAGGTGGGCCTTGGGATGTACGAGCAGTACTTC. This encodes CASSLREVGLGMYEQYF. Together with reference TRBV18 and TRBJ2-7, the CDR3 gives the full variable domain: NAGVMQNPRHLVRRRGQEARLRCSPMKGHSHVYWYRQLPEEGLKFMVYLQKENIIDESGMPKERFSAEFPKEGPSILRIQQVVRGDSAAYFCASSLREVGLGMYEQYFGPGTRLTVT.

V usage is TRBV10-3 and J usage is TRBJ1-5; D uncertain. CDR1 is ENHRY, CDR2 SYGVKD, per germline. CDR3 length equals 13 residues. V was cut by 6 bases and J by 4 bases, with 10 bases left in between. CDR3 in amino acids: CAIRAGGNQPQHF. The CDR3 nucleotides read TGTGCCATCAGAGCGGGCGGAAATCAGCCCCAGCATTTT.

The chain carries TRBV9 and TRBJ2-3; 8 positions match TRBD2. J was trimmed by 0 bases and V by 3 bases; bases with no gene match: 6. The germline V gene encodes CDR1 SGDLS and CDR2 YYNGEE. This CDR3 is 16 amino acids long. CDR3 sequence: CASSAVAGMSTDTQYF. The CDR3 DNA reads as TGTGCCAGCAGCGCCGTAGCGGGGATGAGCACAGATACGCAGTATTTT. Full variable domain (missing parts from reference TRBV9 and TRBJ2-3): DSGVTQTPKHLITATGQRVTLRCSPRSGDLSVYWYQQSLDQGLQFLIQYYNGEERAKGNILERFSAQQFPDLHSELNLSSLELGDSALYFCASSAVAGMSTDTQYFGPGTRLTVL.

This clone was counted once. The chain uses TRBV19 and TRBJ2-1; maybe TRBD2 (6 bases). V gave up 8 bases and J gave up 9 bases, with 29 bases separating them. The CDR3 runs to 17 residues. The germline CDR1 and CDR2 sequences are LNHDA and SQIVND (reference sequence). CDR3 nucleotides: TGTGCCAGTCGGGCCCAAGGTCGGGGGAGAGCTCAGGGTGAGCAGTTCTTC. Translating gives CASRAQGRGRAQGEQFF. Using reference TRBV19 and TRBJ2-1 for the parts outside the CDR3, the full variable domain is DGGITQSPKYLFRKEGQNVTLSCEQNLNHDAMYWYRQDPGQGLRLIYYSQIVNDFQKGDIAEGYSVSREKKESFPLTVTSAQKNPTAFYLCASRAQGRGRAQGEQFFGPGTRLTVL.

J is TRBJ1-1 and V is TRBV9; unclear D gene. V lost 2 bases to trimming and J lost 5 bases, with 10 bases between them. CDR1 and CDR2 from the germline V gene are SGDLS and YYNGEE. The CDR3 contains 13 residues. For the CDR3, the DNA is TGTGCCAGCAGCGTCCTGGGAGGTACTGAAGCTTTCTTT. It specifies CASSVLGGTEAFF.

The CDR3 sequence: CASSLHDRGRIGYTF. The CDR3 DNA reads TGTGCCAGCAGTCTTCATGACAGGGGGCGCATCGGCTACACCTTC. The gene calls are TRBV28 and TRBJ1-2; 10 bases map to TRBD1. V shed 5 bases and J 8 bases; nucleotides not matched to a gene: 11. The CDR3 loop spans 15 amino acids. Per the germline V gene, CDR1 is MDHEN and CDR2 is SYDVKM.

V and J are TRBV6-2 or TRBV6-3 and TRBJ1-1; D might be TRBD1 (6 bases). Germline V gene sequence: CDR1 MNHEY, CDR2 SVGEGT. CDR3 length: 16 amino acids. V was pared by 6 bases and J by 6 bases, with 23 bases between. The CDR3 nucleotides are TGTGCCAGCAGCTCTCTGACAGGCTCGAGTGGGGCTGAAGCTTTCTTT. Translation: CASSSLTGSSGAEAFF.

This chain connects TRBV18 to TRBJ2-7; D might be TRBD2 (5 bases). The CDR3 loop spans 15 amino acids. Germline V CDR1 and CDR2: KGHSH, LQKENI. V gave up 3 bases and J gave up 3 bases, with 15 bases separating them. CDR3 protein: CASSPERAKYYEQYF. The CDR3 bases are TGTGCCAGCTCACCCGAGAGGGCAAAATACTACGAGCAGTACTTC.